A selection of T cell receptor beta chains follows, all from one sample in a study of cytomegalovirus exposure and HLA in healthy donors. The table came from immunoSEQ multiplex PCR; TCRdb's copy has only in-frame clones and leaves some out. The sample lists more than 140,000 clones; about 88% were seen once. Sequenced input: PBMCs. These receptors came from a woman between 18 and 29 years old in good health and CMV-seropositive. Each CDR3 is given with its conserved first and last residue. A D gene is named only where the DNA matches it firmly. A clone size is listed for some rows: how often the clone was seen (once, few, many), or a class if it is expanded.

>TRBV9|-|TRBD1|TRBJ2-5
CASSVDGRGPETQYF
TGTGCCAGCAGCGTAGATGGCAGGGGGCCGGAGACCCAGTACTTC
>TRBV7-2|-|-|TRBJ2-3
CASSLATGTDTQYF
TGTGCCAGCAGCTTAGCCACGGGCACAGATACGCAGTATTTT
>TRBV28|-|-|TRBJ1-3
CASSLGPGQRTGNTIYF
TGTGCCAGCAGTTTAGGGCCGGGACAAAGAACTGGAAACACCATATATTTT
>TRBV6-1|-|-|TRBJ2-7
CASRKGGVYEQYF
TGTGCCAGCAGAAAGGGGGGGGTCTACGAGCAGTACTTC
>TRBV27|-|TRBD2|TRBJ2-1
CASSLGTSGRTEQFF
TGTGCCAGCAGTTTGGGGACTAGCGGGAGAACTGAGCAGTTCTTC
>TRBV10-3|-|TRBD1|TRBJ2-1
CATMTGVAYNEQFF
TGTGCCACCATGACAGGGGTCGCCTACAATGAGCAGTTCTTC
>TRBV9|-|TRBD1|TRBJ1-2
CASSVGRTGGYGYTF
TGTGCCAGCAGCGTAGGTCGGACAGGGGGCTATGGCTACACCTTC
>TRBV27|-|TRBD1|TRBJ1-4
CASRPTGGSRMFF
TGTGCCAGCAGACCGACAGGGGGCTCCAGGATGTTTTTT
>TRBV30|-|-|TRBJ2-7
CAWPRRTGETYEQYF
TGTGCCTGGCCCAGGCGAACAGGCGAGACCTACGAGCAGTACTTC
>TRBV7-9|-|-|TRBJ2-5
CASSRNNYQETQYF
TGTGCCAGCAGCCGAAACAATTACCAAGAGACCCAGTACTTC
>TRBV7-8|few|-|TRBJ2-7
CASSLYERAASEQYF
TGTGCCAGCAGCTTATACGAGCGGGCTGCTAGTGAGCAGTACTTC
>TRBV5-1|-|TRBD2|TRBJ2-7
CASSLLRTSGRAYEQYF
TGCGCCAGCAGCCTTCTACGGACTAGCGGGAGGGCCTACGAGCAGTACTTC
>TRBV6-5|-|TRBD2|TRBJ2-7
CASSSGGDREQYF
TGTGCCAGCAGTTCGGGAGGCGATCGCGAGCAGTACTTC
>TRBV11-3|-|TRBD2|TRBJ2-5
CASSLGAGSETQYF
TGTGCCAGCAGCTTAGGAGCGGGGAGTGAGACCCAGTACTTC
>TRBV30|-|TRBD2|TRBJ2-1
CAWRREVLVGAQYNEQFF
TGTGCCTGGAGGCGGGAGGTGTTGGTCGGGGCTCAATACAATGAGCAGTTCTTC
>TRBV28|-|-|TRBJ2-7
CASSQPVWEQYF
TGTGCCAGCAGCCAACCGGTTTGGGAGCAGTACTTC
>TRBV6-1|-|-|TRBJ1-2
CASRGGKGGYTF
TGTGCCAGTAGGGGAGGGAAAGGGGGCTACACCTTC
>TRBV15|-|-|TRBJ1-2
CATSRGRLGENYGYTF
TGTGCCACCAGCAGGGGCCGGTTGGGAGAAAACTATGGCTACACCTTC
>TRBV15|-|TRBD1|TRBJ2-3
CATSRKASGTGGGNTQYF
TGTGCCACCAGCAGAAAGGCCTCCGGGACAGGGGGCGGGAATACGCAGTATTTT
>TRBV5-3|-|TRBD1|TRBJ2-6
CARSGDRLDFPGANVLTF
TGTGCCAGAAGCGGGGACAGGCTTGATTTTCCTGGGGCCAACGTCCTGACTTTC
>TRBV2|-|-|TRBJ2-1
CASSPYRLAIDEQFF
TGTGCCAGCAGCCCTTACCGTCTAGCAATCGATGAGCAGTTCTTC
>TRBV4-1|-|-|TRBJ1-1
CASSQSEGGTEAFF
TGCGCCAGCAGCCAAAGTGAAGGGGGCACTGAAGCTTTCTTT
>TRBV7-9|-|TRBD1|TRBJ2-7
CASSLVGQTYEQYF
TGTGCCAGCAGCCTAGTGGGACAGACCTACGAGCAGTACTTC
>TRBV29-1|once|TRBD1|TRBJ1-2
CSVAGGNYGYTF
TGCAGCGTTGCAGGGGGGAACTATGGCTACACCTTC
>TRBV4-3|-|-|TRBJ1-4
CASSQDRGASNEKLFF
TGCGCCAGCAGCCAAGATCGGGGGGCATCTAATGAAAAACTGTTTTTT
>TRBV7-2|-|-|TRBJ2-5
CASSLDWDGSWETQYF
TGTGCCAGCAGCCTAGACTGGGACGGGAGTTGGGAGACCCAGTACTTC
>TRBV11-3|-|-|TRBJ2-5
CASSMSQGTQYF
TGTGCCAGCAGCATGTCTCAGGGGACCCAGTACTTC
>TRBV25-1|-|TRBD2|TRBJ2-1
CASSAGLDFNEQFF
TGTGCCAGCAGTGCAGGACTAGATTTCAATGAGCAGTTCTTC
>TRBV27|-|TRBD2|TRBJ2-1
CASSLAGYYNEQFF
TGTGCCAGCAGCCTAGCGGGATACTACAATGAGCAGTTCTTC
>TRBV5-1|-|TRBD2|TRBJ2-1
CASSTGTSGYYSYNEQFF
TGCGCCAGCAGCACCGGGACTAGCGGGTACTACTCCTACAATGAGCAGTTCTTC
>TRBV9|-|-|TRBJ2-7
CASGPEGGGLHEQYF
TGTGCCAGCGGCCCCGAGGGGGGAGGGCTCCACGAGCAGTACTTC
>TRBV27|-|-|TRBJ2-2
CASSLSIGSGINTGELFF
TGTGCCAGCAGTTTATCAATCGGATCGGGAATTAACACCGGGGAGCTGTTTTTT
>TRBV2|-|-|TRBJ1-3
CASCLSSGNTIYF
TGTGCCAGCTGCTTGAGCTCTGGAAACACCATATATTTT
>TRBV5-6|once|TRBD1|TRBJ2-3
CASSLTGSTDTQYF
TGTGCCAGCAGCCTGACAGGGAGCACAGATACGCAGTATTTT
>TRBV25-1|once|TRBD1|TRBJ2-6
CASTPTGGNSGANVLTF
TGTGCCAGCACCCCGACAGGGGGGAACTCTGGGGCCAACGTCCTGACTTTC